Presented here are 27 T cell receptor beta chains from one specimen sequenced in a study of human CD8 memory T cell subsets (dated by TCRdb to 2020 to 2021). A Human TCR Profiling Kit was used to prepare UMI-labeled 5' RACE TCRbeta libraries. TCRdb reanalyzed the reads, keeping one entry per CDR3 protein sequence and omitting DNA. The sample table on file contains some 7,500 distinct CDR3 sequences. Roughly 25% of the sample goes to the ten largest clones. Material: CD8+ T cells from PBMCs. These receptors all come from a human donor in good health.

The chain is built from TRBV11-2 and TRBJ2-2; TCRdb's assignment of TRBD1 cannot be checked, as there is no DNA. Germline lookup yields CDR1 SGHAT and CDR2 FQNNGV. This CDR3 has 18 amino acids. The CDR3 loop reads CASSLKGAIEKNTGELFF.

Considering frequency, this clonotype is medium-sized. The chain uses TRBV15 and TRBJ2-5; TCRdb picks TRBD2, but there is no DNA to check that call. In germline, CDR1 is LNHNV, CDR2 YYDKDF (reference sequence). The CDR3 length is 15 residues. The CDR3 sequence: CATSTAPPSRETQYF.

By frequency, this clonotype is medium-sized (0.01 to 0.1%). The CDR3 loop is CSVPRSRQGWEAFF. The chain joins TRBV29-1 to TRBJ1-1; no DNA is available, so the TRBD1 call from TCRdb remains unchecked. Germline assignment: CDR1 SQVTM and CDR2 ANQGSEA. The CDR3 totals 14 residues. The full variable domain, in which reference TRBV29-1 and TRBJ1-1 provide the parts outside the CDR3, is SAVISQKPSRDICQRGTSLTIQCQVDSQVTMMFWYRQQPGQSLTLIATANQGSEATYESGFVIDKFPISRPNLTFSTLTVSNMSPEDSSIYLCSVPRSRQGWEAFFGQGTRLTVV.

V and J are TRBV9 and TRBJ1-1. Germline lookup yields CDR1 SGDLS and CDR2 YYNGEE. This CDR3 spans 13 amino acids. Here the CDR3 reads CASRAIGNTEAFF.

V and J are TRBV27 and TRBJ2-1; TCRdb names TRBD1, which stays unverified in the absence of DNA. Germline V gene data show CDR1 as MNHEY and CDR2 as SMNVEV (reference sequence). This CDR3 spans 16 amino acids. This CDR3 is CASSTGQSSSYNEQFF.

The rearrangement links TRBV7-2 to TRBJ2-1; TCRdb returns TRBD1, unconfirmable since there is no DNA. The CDR3 runs to 15 residues. CDR1 SGHTA and CDR2 FQGNSA come from the germline V gene. The CDR3 sequence is CASSPGLGGQPEQFF.

This clonotype registers medium-sized by frequency. The V call is TRBV5-1, the J call TRBJ2-7. Germline V gives CDR1 SGHRS, CDR2 YFSETQ. The CDR3 consists of 13 residues. The CDR3 loop reads CASSLAVYYEQYF.

The chain has TRBV27 and TRBJ2-1; the TCRdb call, TRBD2, lacks DNA for checking. Germline lookup yields CDR1 MNHEY and CDR2 SMNVEV (reference sequence). This CDR3 is 16 amino acids long. CDR3 sequence reads: CASSRTSGSLPSEQFF.

J is TRBJ2-1 and V is TRBV2. Germline values: CDR1 SNHLY, CDR2 FYNNEI. The CDR3 has 13 amino acids. The CDR3 protein is CASSEALEYEQFF. The entire variable domain, with the rest obtained from reference TRBV2 and TRBJ2-1, is as follows: EPEVTQTPSHQVTQMGQEVILRCVPISNHLYFYWYRQILGQKVEFLVSFYNNEISEKSEIFDDQFSVERPDGSNFTLKIRSTKLEDSAMYFCASSEALEYEQFFGPGTRLTVL.

The rearrangement links TRBV28 to TRBJ2-7; TCRdb lists TRBD1, though no DNA is available to test this call. Germline lookup yields CDR1 MDHEN and CDR2 SYDVKM. This CDR3 spans 15 amino acids. CDR3: CASSHPRDRVYEQYF. Full variable domain (rest looked up from reference TRBV28 and TRBJ2-7): DVKVTQSSRYLVKRTGEKVFLECVQDMDHENMFWYRQDPGLGLRLIYFSYDVKMKEKGDIPEGYSVSREKKERFSLILESASTNQTSMYLCASSHPRDRVYEQYFGPGTRLTVT.

This clonotype ranks as medium-sized in terms of frequency. This rearrangement joins TRBV5-1 to TRBJ1-1. From germline, CDR1 is SGHRS and CDR2 YFSETQ. The CDR3 is made up of 14 amino acids. CDR3 sequence reads: CASSSERLATEAFF.

The rearrangement uses TRBV18 and TRBJ2-7; the TRBD1 assignment by TCRdb is unverifiable without DNA. This CDR3 comprises 12 residues. Germline lookup yields CDR1 KGHSH and CDR2 LQKENI. CDR3 protein: CASSVEGDEQYF.

The V call is TRBV7-6, the J call TRBJ1-1; TCRdb calls TRBD1, which cannot be checked without DNA. CDR3 length equals 13 residues. Looked up from germline, CDR1 is SGHVS and CDR2 is FNYEAQ. The chain's CDR3 is CASSDRVNTEAFF.

This sequence joins TRBV24-1 and TRBJ2-7; TCRdb reports TRBD2, a call that lacks DNA to check it against. The CDR3 has 14 residues. CDR1 is KGHDR, CDR2 SFDVKD, per germline. CDR3 loop: CATSDLREVVEQYF.

The V and J genes are TRBV23-1 and TRBJ2-3. TRBV23-1 is labeled an ORF, and its function is uncertain. This CDR3 has 14 residues. CDR3: CASSQSSPYDTQYF.

The chain is built from TRBV29-1 and TRBJ2-3. The CDR3 spans 14 residues. The germline V gene has CDR1 SQVTM and CDR2 ANQGSEA. This chain's CDR3 is CSVDAVWGTDTQYF.

The chain employs TRBV20-1 and TRBJ2-1; TCRdb names TRBD2, which stays unverified in the absence of DNA. Germline values: CDR1 DFQATT, CDR2 SNEGSKA (reference sequence). This CDR3 spans 15 amino acids. The CDR3 loop reads CSAHTLLAGDNEQFF.

The rearrangement joins TRBV6-2 or TRBV6-3 to TRBJ2-1; TCRdb's assignment of TRBD2 cannot be checked, as there is no DNA. CDR3 length: 15 residues. In germline, CDR1 is MNHEY, CDR2 SVGEGT. CDR3 residues: CASSYPGLAGREQFF.

The chain has TRBV27 and TRBJ1-1. The germline V gene has CDR1 MNHEY and CDR2 SMNVEV (reference sequence). This CDR3 is built from 14 residues. The CDR3 protein is CASSFTLRDTEAFF.

The genes are TRBV5-1 and TRBJ2-2; TCRdb outputs TRBD1, but without DNA this stays unchecked. The CDR3 runs to 16 residues. Germline V CDR1 and CDR2: SGHRS, YFSETQ. CDR3 region: CASRMGGVAVSGELFF.

This clonotype is classed as medium-sized by frequency. The rearrangement links TRBV12-5 to TRBJ2-3; the TCRdb D gene call, TRBD2, has no DNA to confirm it. Germline CDR1 is LGHNT and CDR2 is FRNRAP. CDR3 length: 13 residues. CDR3 amino acids: CAQGGLLTDTQYF. Combining the CDR3 with reference TRBV12-5 and TRBJ2-3 gives the whole variable domain DARVTQTPRHKVTEMGQEVTMRCQPILGHNTVFWYRQTMMQGLELLAYFRNRAPLDDSGMPKDRFSAEMPDATLATLKIQPSEPRDSAVYFCAQGGLLTDTQYFGPGTRLTVL.

V usage is TRBV24-1 and J usage is TRBJ1-4; there is no DNA to check the TCRdb D call of TRBD1. Germline CDR1 reads KGHDR; CDR2 reads SFDVKD. CDR3 size: 17 residues. The CDR3 sequence: CATSDLAYRDHNEKLFF.

This clonotype is identified as medium-sized (0.01 to 0.1%) from frequency. This rearrangement joins TRBV6-2 or TRBV6-3 to TRBJ1-1; no DNA is available, so the TRBD1 call from TCRdb remains unchecked. From germline, CDR1 is MNHEY and CDR2 SVGEGT. This CDR3 spans 16 amino acids. CDR3 region: CASRHTPGTGNTEAFF.

This chain joins TRBV28 and TRBJ2-1; the D gene TCRdb calls, TRBD2, cannot be checked with no DNA. The CDR3 has 14 residues. Germline CDR1 MDHEN, CDR2 SYDVKM. CDR3 in amino acids: CASSSLAAYNEQFF.

This chain connects TRBV7-9 to TRBJ2-1. The CDR3 sequence is 18 residues long. The V gene's germline CDR1 is SEHNR and CDR2 FQNEAQ (reference sequence). The CDR3 reads CASSQGTWTNRDDNEQFF. The full variable domain, rest sourced from reference TRBV7-9 and TRBJ2-1, is DTGVSQNPRHKITKRGQNVTFRCDPISEHNRLYWYRQTLGQGPEFLTYFQNEAQLEKSRLLSDRFSAERPKGSFSTLEIQRTEQGDSAMYLCASSQGTWTNRDDNEQFFGPGTRLTVL.

This clonotype shows up as medium-sized by frequency. The J gene is TRBJ2-7, the V gene TRBV2; TCRdb's D call of TRBD2 is untestable without DNA. This CDR3 comprises 13 residues. Germline CDR1 and CDR2: SNHLY and FYNNEI. CDR3 residues: CASSVGRAYEQYF.

This clonotype is classed as medium-sized by frequency. The chain joins TRBV25-1 to TRBJ2-5; TCRdb indicates TRBD1, and absent DNA this call remains unverified. CDR3 length equals 14 residues. Looked up from germline, CDR1 is MGHDK and CDR2 is SYGVNS. CDR3 sequence: CASSPQGARETQYF.